Shown below are 3 T cell receptor beta chains from a single sample sequenced in a study of CD8 T cells in ankylosing spondylitis (dated by TCRdb to about 2017). The method was 5' RACE. Sequencing was performed on an Illumina HiSeq 2500. TCRdb's own reprocessing of the public reads used fastp at Q25 and MiXCR and kept productive beta chains. Entries are consolidated by CDR3 protein sequence, retaining the most common genes and DNA. Here the sample has about 240,000 distinct CDR3 sequences; 8% to 9.5% occur a single time. The top ten hold about 6.8% of the sample. What was sequenced was blood, either unsorted or a sorted T cell fraction (not recorded which). These receptors all stem from a male donor with ankylosing spondylitis or in good health (not recorded which).

Many counts were recorded for this clonotype. The chain has TRBV7-2 and TRBJ2-3; D not certain. Germline V lookup: CDR1 SGHTA, CDR2 FQGNSA. Trimming took off 5 bases at V and 0 bases at J, with 9 bases between the two ends. CDR3 size: 14 residues. CDR3 region: CASSPPTSTDTQYF. Written as DNA, the CDR3 is TGTGCCAGCAGCCCCCCGACTAGCACAGATACGCAGTATTTT.

This clonotype was observed at least ten times. The chain joins TRBV19 to TRBJ1-4; the D gene is possibly TRBD1 (5 bases). Per germline, CDR1 LNHDA and CDR2 SQIVND (reference sequence). The CDR3 has 12 amino acids. Trimming took 10 bases from V and 8 from J, leaving 14 bases between them. CDR3 DNA sequence: TGTGCCACTCAGGGTTTCCGAGAAAAACTGTTTTTT. It codes for CATQGFREKLFF.

This clonotype was seen only a few times. The J gene is TRBJ2-4, the V gene TRBV20-1, with a tentative D call TRBD1 (6 bases). Germline V lookup: CDR1 DFQATT, CDR2 SNEGSKA (reference sequence). There are 12 residues in the CDR3. V was trimmed by 4 bases and J by 8 bases, leaving 12 bases between them. CDR3: CSATSAGDIQYF. CDR3 in DNA: TGCAGTGCTACCTCAGCAGGGGACATTCAGTACTTC.